A selection of T cell receptor beta chains follows, all from one sample in a study of control samples from healthy donors and cancer patients. The assay was immunoSEQ multiplex PCR, and TCRdb's table has in-frame clones only and misses some. The table includes 200,000 or so clones, around 94% detected once. The specimen was blood. The receptors stem from a man aged 45-65 years in good health. Both conserved end residues are part of each CDR3. The D gene is left open where the match is weak. Clone size is given for some rows only: seen once, a few or many times, or a class if the clone is expanded.

V,J,D,size,DNA,CDR3
TRBV10-2,TRBJ2-6,.,.,TGCGCCAGCAGTGATTCCACAGGGTCGCAAGGGGCCAACGTCCTGACTTTC,CASSDSTGSQGANVLTF
TRBV6-5,TRBJ2-2,.,.,TGTGCCAGCAGTTGGGATCCGAACACCGGGGAGCTGTTTTTT,CASSWDPNTGELFF
TRBV11-2,TRBJ1-2,TRBD1,.,TGTGCCAGCAGTTCGGGGTACAGGGGGGCCTATGGCTACACCTTC,CASSSGYRGAYGYTF
TRBV28,TRBJ2-1,.,.,TGTGCCAGCAGCAGCAGGCAGAAATACAATGAGCAGTTCTTC,CASSSRQKYNEQFF
TRBV6-4,TRBJ1-5,TRBD1,.,TGTGCCAGCAGTGACATCGTGGGACAGGGGCAGCCCCAGCATTTT,CASSDIVGQGQPQHF
TRBV6-2/TRBV6-3,TRBJ1-2,.,once,TGTGCCAGCAGTACCCCACAGGGATCCTATGGCTACACCTTC,CASSTPQGSYGYTF
TRBV7-3,TRBJ1-3,.,.,TGTGCCAGCAGCTTAAAGGGGCCCGCTAACTCTGGAAACACCATATATTTT,CASSLKGPANSGNTIYF
TRBV28,TRBJ2-6,.,.,TGTGCCACCATAGGGGGGGGAAACTCTGGGGCCAACGTCCTGACTTTC,CATIGGGNSGANVLTF
TRBV5-1,TRBJ1-1,.,.,TGCGCCAGCAGCTTATCAGGGGTTGCGAACACTGAAGCTTTCTTT,CASSLSGVANTEAFF
TRBV24-1,TRBJ2-7,TRBD1,once,TGTGCCACCAGTGATAGGGACAGGGACTACGAGCAGTACTTC,CATSDRDRDYEQYF
TRBV28,TRBJ1-5,TRBD1,.,TGTGCCAGCAGTTTGTCAGACAGGGGCCGGCCCCAGCATTTT,CASSLSDRGRPQHF
TRBV2,TRBJ1-3,TRBD1,.,TGTGCCAGCAGCGGACAGGGCTCTGGAAACACCATATATTTT,CASSGQGSGNTIYF
TRBV7-2,TRBJ1-5,.,.,TGTGCCAGCAGCTTAGGACATAGCAATCAGCCCCAGCATTTT,CASSLGHSNQPQHF
TRBV18,TRBJ1-1,.,.,TGTGCCAGCTCACAAATAAGCGTTGAAGCTTTCTTT,CASSQISVEAFF
TRBV2,TRBJ2-5,.,.,TGTGCCAGCAGAGGCCGCAAACAGGAGATCCAAGAGACCCAGTACTTC,CASRGRKQEIQETQYF
TRBV29-1,TRBJ2-4,.,.,TGCAGCGTCAAAGAAGGAAGGATCCCCATTCAGTACTTC,CSVKEGRIPIQYF
TRBV7-2,TRBJ1-6,TRBD1,.,TGTGCCAGCAGCAGACTCGGACAGGGGGAATCACCCCTCCACTTT,CASSRLGQGESPLHF
TRBV6-4,TRBJ1-1,TRBD1,.,TGTGCCAGCAGTGACTTCAGGGGGAGGACTGAAGCTTTCTTT,CASSDFRGRTEAFF
TRBV20-1,TRBJ2-3,.,.,TGCAGCGCGACAGATACGCAGTATTTT,CSATDTQYF